This T cell receptor (beta chain) came from a study of T cell responses to AZD1222 COVID-19 vaccine. TCRdb's copy holds only in-frame clones and misses some; the assay was immunoSEQ multiplex PCR. The top ten clones hold 40% to 55% of a sample with more than 95,000 clones, 85% to 90% of them seen once. The germline gives CDR1 KGHSH, CDR2 LQKENI. Trimming cost V 3 bases and J 6 bases; bases outside gene matches: 8. This CDR3 has 15 amino acids. Of note for this clone: Antigen unknown.

Whole-study findings and limits: After the peak T cell response, and only then, were repertoires sampled. Spike-spanning, vaccine-associated CD4 TCRs were dominant at 160-218 and 743-854. Females made up more of the donors, who were largely white British, and clonal diversity may have come out too low.

J is TRBJ1-2 and V is TRBV18, with 9 bases matching TRBD1. The specimen was peripheral blood, collected 28 days after the second AZD1222 dose. This receptor was taken from an adult who received the AZD1222 COVID-19 vaccine. This chain's CDR3 is CASSPPGTGIDGYTF. The CDR3, as DNA: TGTGCCAGCTCACCGCCCGGGACAGGGATCGATGGCTACACCTTC.